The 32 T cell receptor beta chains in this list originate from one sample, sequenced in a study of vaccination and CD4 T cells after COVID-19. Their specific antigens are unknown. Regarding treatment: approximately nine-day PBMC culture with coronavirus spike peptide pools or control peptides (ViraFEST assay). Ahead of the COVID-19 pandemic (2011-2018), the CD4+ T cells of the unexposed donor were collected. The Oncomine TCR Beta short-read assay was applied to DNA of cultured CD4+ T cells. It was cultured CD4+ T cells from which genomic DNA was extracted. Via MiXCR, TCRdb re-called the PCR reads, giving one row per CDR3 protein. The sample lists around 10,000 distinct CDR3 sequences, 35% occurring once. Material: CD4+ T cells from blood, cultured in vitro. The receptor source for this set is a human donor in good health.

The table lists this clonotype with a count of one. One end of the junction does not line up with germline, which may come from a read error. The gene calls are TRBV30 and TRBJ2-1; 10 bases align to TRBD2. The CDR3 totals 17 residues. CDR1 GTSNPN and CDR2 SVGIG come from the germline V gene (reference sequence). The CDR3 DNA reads TGTGCCTGGAGTGGGGGACTAGCGTCGGAGGGGGCCAATAAGCAGTTCTTC. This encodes CAWSGGLASEGANKQFF.

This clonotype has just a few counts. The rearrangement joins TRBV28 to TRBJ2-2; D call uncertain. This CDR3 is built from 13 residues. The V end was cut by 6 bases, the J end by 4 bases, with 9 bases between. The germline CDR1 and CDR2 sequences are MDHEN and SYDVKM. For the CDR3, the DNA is TGTGCCAGCAGCACGTCTCTCACCGGGGAGCTGTTTTTT. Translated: CASSTSLTGELFF. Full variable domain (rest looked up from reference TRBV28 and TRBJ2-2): DVKVTQSSRYLVKRTGEKVFLECVQDMDHENMFWYRQDPGLGLRLIYFSYDVKMKEKGDIPEGYSVSREKKERFSLILESASTNQTSMYLCASSTSLTGELFFGEGSRLTVL.

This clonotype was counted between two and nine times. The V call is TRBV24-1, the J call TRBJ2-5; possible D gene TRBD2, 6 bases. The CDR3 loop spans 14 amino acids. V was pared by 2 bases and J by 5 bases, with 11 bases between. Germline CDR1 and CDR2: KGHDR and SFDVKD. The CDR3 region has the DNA TGTGCCACCAGTGATTATCTTGGGAGGGAGACCCAGTACTTC. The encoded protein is CATSDYLGRETQYF.

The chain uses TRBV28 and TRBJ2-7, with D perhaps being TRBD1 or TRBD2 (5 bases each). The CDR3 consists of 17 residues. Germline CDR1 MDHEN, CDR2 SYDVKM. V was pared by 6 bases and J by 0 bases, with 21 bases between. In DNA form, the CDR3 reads TGTGCCAGCAGAGAAAGCCGGGACCCTGAGAGCTCCTACGAGCAGTACTTC. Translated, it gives CASRESRDPESSYEQYF.

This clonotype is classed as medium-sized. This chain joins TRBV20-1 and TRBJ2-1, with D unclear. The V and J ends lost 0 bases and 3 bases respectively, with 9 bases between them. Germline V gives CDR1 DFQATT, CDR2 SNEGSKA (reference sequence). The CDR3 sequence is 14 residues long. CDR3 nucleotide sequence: TGCAGTGCTAGAGATCTGGATTTCTACAATGAGCAGTTCTTC. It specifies CSARDLDFYNEQFF.

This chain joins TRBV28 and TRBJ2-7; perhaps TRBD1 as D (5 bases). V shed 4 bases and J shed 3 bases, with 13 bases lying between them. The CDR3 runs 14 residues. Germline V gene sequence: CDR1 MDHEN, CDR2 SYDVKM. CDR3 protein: CASSSGQGYYEQYF. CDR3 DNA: TGTGCCAGCAGTTCAGGGCAGGGTTACTACGAGCAGTACTTC. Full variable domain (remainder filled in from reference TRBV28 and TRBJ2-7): DVKVTQSSRYLVKRTGEKVFLECVQDMDHENMFWYRQDPGLGLRLIYFSYDVKMKEKGDIPEGYSVSREKKERFSLILESASTNQTSMYLCASSSGQGYYEQYFGPGTRLTVT.

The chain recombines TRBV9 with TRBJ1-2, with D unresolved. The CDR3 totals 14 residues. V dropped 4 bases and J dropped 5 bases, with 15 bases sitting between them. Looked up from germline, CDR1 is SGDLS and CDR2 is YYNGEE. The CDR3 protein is CASSPMTVTYGYTF. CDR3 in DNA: TGTGCCAGCAGCCCGATGACGGTAACATATGGCTACACCTTC. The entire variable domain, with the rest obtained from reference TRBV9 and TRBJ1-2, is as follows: DSGVTQTPKHLITATGQRVTLRCSPRSGDLSVYWYQQSLDQGLQFLIQYYNGEERAKGNILERFSAQQFPDLHSELNLSSLELGDSALYFCASSPMTVTYGYTFGSGTRLTVV.

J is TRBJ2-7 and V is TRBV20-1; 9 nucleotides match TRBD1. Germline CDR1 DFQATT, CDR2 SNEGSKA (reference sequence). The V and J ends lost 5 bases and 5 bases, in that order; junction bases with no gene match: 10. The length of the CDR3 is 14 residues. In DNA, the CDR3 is TGCAGTGCTCGAGGGGGACAGGGAAGGAACGAGCAGTACTTC. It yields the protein CSARGGQGRNEQYF.

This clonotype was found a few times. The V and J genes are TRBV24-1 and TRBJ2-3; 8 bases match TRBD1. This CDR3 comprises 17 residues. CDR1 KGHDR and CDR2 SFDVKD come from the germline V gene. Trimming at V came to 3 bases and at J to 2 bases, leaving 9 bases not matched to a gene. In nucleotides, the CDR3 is TGTGCCACCAGTGATAAGACAGGGGTAGGCTTCACAGATACGCAGTATTTT. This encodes CATSDKTGVGFTDTQYF.

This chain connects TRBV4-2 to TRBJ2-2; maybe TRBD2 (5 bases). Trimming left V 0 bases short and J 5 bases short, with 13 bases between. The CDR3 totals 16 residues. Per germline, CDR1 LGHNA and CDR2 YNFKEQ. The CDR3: CASSQEGGFGTGELFF. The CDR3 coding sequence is TGTGCCAGCAGCCAAGAAGGCGGGTTTGGGACCGGGGAGCTGTTTTTT.

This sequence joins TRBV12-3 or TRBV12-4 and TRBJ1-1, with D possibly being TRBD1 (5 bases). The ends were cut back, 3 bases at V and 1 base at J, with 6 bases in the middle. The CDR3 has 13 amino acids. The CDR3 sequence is CASSFQGNTEAFF. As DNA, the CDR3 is TGTGCCAGCAGTTTTCAGGGGAACACTGAAGCTTTCTTT.

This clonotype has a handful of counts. In DNA, the CDR3 is TGCAGCACTCGGACAGGTCATGGCTACACCTTC. Translating gives CSTRTGHGYTF. V usage is TRBV29-1 and J usage is TRBJ1-2, with 7 bases matching TRBD1. J gave up 6 bases and V 8 bases, and 6 bases lay outside the gene matches. Germline V CDR1 and CDR2: SQVTM, ANQGSEA. The CDR3 has 11 amino acids.

CDR3 residues: CASSPPGSYEQYF. Written as DNA, the CDR3 is TGTGCCAGCTCACCACCTGGAAGCTACGAGCAGTACTTC. The chain uses TRBV18 and TRBJ2-7; D unclear. Germline loops: CDR1 KGHSH, CDR2 LQKENI. This CDR3 has 13 amino acids. V lost 0 bases to trimming and J lost 3 bases, with 6 bases between them. The full variable domain, with the rest looked up from reference TRBV18 and TRBJ2-7, is NAGVMQNPRHLVRRRGQEARLRCSPMKGHSHVYWYRQLPEEGLKFMVYLQKENIIDESGMPKERFSAEFPKEGPSILRIQQVVRGDSAAYFCASSPPGSYEQYFGPGTRLTVT.

The CDR3 nucleotides are TGTGCCTGGAGACAGACAGGGGGGACCGGGGAGCTGTTTTTT. This gives the protein CAWRQTGGTGELFF. This rearrangement joins TRBV30 to TRBJ2-2; 9 bases map to TRBD1. The CDR3 sequence is 14 residues long. CDR1 is GTSNPN and CDR2 is SVGIG in the germline V gene (reference sequence). V dropped 3 bases and J dropped 5; count of bases not matched to a gene: 4.

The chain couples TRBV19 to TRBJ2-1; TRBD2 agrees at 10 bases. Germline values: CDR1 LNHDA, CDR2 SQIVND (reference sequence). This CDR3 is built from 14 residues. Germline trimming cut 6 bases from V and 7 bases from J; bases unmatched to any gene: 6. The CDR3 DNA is TGTGCCAGTAGACCTAGCGGGAGTAGTAATGAGCAGTTCTTC. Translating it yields CASRPSGSSNEQFF.

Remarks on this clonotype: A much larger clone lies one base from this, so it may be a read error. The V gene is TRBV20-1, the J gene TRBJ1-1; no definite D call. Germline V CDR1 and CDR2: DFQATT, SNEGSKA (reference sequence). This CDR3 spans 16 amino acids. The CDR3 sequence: CGARLGHTLRYTEAFF. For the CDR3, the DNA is TGCGGTGCTCGCCTAGGGCACACCCTTCGGTACACTGAAGCTTTCTTT.

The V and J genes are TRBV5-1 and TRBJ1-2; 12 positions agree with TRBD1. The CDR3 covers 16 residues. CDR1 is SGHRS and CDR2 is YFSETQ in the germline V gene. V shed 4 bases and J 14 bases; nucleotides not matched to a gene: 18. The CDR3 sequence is CASSPIPPGQGASKTF. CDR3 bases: TGCGCCAGCAGCCCAATACCACCGGGACAGGGGGCGTCTAAGACCTTC.

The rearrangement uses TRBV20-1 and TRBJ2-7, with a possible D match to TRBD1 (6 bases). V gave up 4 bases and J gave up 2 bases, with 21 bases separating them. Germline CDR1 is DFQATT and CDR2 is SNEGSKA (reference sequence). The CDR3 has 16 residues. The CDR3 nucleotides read TGCAGTGCTACCCAGACCCGGGACACCTCTACCTACGAGCAGTACTTC. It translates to CSATQTRDTSTYEQYF.

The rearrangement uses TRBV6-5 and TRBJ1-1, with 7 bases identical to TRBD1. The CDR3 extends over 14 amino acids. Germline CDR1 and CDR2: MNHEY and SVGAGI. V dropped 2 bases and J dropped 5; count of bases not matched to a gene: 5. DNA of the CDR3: TGTGCCAGCAGTTACGGGCAGGGGGGGACTGAAGCTTTCTTT. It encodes CASSYGQGGTEAFF.

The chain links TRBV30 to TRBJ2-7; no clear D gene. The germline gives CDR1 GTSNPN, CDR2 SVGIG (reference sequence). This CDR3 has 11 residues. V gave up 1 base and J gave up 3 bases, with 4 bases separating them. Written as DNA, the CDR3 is TGTGCCTGGAGTGAAGACTACGAGCAGTACTTC. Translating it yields CAWSEDYEQYF. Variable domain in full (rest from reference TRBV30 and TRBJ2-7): SQTIHQWPATLVQPVGSPLSLECTVEGTSNPNLYWYRQAAGRGLQLLFYSVGIGQISSEVPQNLSASRPQDRQFILSSKKLLLSDSGFYLCAWSEDYEQYFGPGTRLTVT.

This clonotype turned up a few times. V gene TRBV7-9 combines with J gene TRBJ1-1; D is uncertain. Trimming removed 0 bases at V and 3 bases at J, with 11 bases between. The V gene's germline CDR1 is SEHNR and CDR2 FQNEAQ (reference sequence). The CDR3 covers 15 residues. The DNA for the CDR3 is TGTGCCAGCAGCTTAGCAGGTCAGGAATACACTGAAGCTTTCTTT. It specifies CASSLAGQEYTEAFF.

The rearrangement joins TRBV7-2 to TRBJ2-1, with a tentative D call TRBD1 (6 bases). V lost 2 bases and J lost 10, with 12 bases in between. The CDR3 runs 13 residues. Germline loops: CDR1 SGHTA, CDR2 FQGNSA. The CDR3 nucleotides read TGTGCCAGCAGCTTAACAGGGAATGGGGAGCAGTTCTTC. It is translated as CASSLTGNGEQFF.

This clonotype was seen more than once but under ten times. In DNA form, the CDR3 reads TGCAGTGCGGGGGACACCTCCTACGAGCAGTACTTC. Protein sequence: CSAGDTSYEQYF. The chain is built from TRBV20-1 and TRBJ2-7; a possible D gene is TRBD1 (6 bases). Trimming took off 6 bases at V and 0 bases at J, with 9 bases between the two ends. Germline loops: CDR1 DFQATT, CDR2 SNEGSKA (reference sequence). CDR3 length: 12 residues.

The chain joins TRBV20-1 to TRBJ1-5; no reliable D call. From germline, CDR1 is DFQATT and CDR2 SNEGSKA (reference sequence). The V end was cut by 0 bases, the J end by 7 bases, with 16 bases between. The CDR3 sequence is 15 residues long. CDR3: CSARDMGGIGQPQHF. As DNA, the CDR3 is TGCAGTGCTAGAGATATGGGAGGGATCGGCCAGCCCCAGCATTTT.

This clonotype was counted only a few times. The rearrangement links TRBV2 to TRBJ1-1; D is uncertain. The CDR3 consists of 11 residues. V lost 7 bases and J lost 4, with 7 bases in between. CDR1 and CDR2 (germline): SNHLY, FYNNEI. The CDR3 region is CASMSRTEAFF. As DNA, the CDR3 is TGTGCCAGCATGTCGCGCACTGAAGCTTTCTTT.

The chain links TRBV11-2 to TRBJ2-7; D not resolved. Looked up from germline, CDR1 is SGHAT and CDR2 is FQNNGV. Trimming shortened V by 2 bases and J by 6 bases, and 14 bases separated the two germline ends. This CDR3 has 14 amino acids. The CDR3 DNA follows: TGTGCCAGCAGCTTAACACGGTCATCCGGCGAGCAGTACTTC. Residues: CASSLTRSSGEQYF.

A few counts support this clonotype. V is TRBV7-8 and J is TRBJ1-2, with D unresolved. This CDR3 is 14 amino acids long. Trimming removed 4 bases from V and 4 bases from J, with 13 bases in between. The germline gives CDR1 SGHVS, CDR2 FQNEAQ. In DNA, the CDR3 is TGTGCCAGCAGCTCCCGCGAGGGCGTCTATGGCTACACCTTC. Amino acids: CASSSREGVYGYTF.

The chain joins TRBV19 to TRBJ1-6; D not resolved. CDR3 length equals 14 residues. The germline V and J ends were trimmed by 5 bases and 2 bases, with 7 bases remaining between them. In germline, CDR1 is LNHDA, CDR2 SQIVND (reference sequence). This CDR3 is CASSPGAYNSPLHF. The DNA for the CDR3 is TGTGCCAGTAGTCCGGGAGCCTATAATTCACCCCTCCACTTT. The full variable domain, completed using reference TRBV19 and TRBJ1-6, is DGGITQSPKYLFRKEGQNVTLSCEQNLNHDAMYWYRQDPGQGLRLIYYSQIVNDFQKGDIAEGYSVSREKKESFPLTVTSAQKNPTAFYLCASSPGAYNSPLHFGNGTRLTVT.

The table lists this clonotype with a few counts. The CDR3 sequence is CASTPRGGSGRAYGYEQYF. DNA of the CDR3: TGTGCCAGCACCCCCCGCGGAGGTAGCGGGAGGGCCTATGGGTACGAGCAGTACTTC. The chain employs TRBV27 and TRBJ2-7, with TRBD2 matching over 11 bases. CDR3 length: 19 amino acids. Per germline, CDR1 MNHEY and CDR2 SMNVEV (reference sequence). Trimming cost V 7 bases and J 4 bases; bases outside gene matches: 21.

CDR3 nucleotides: TGTGCCAGCAGTTTACAGACAGACAAAGAGACCCAGTACTTC. The encoded protein is CASSLQTDKETQYF. The chain employs TRBV12-3 or TRBV12-4 and TRBJ2-5; a weak D match, TRBD1 (5 bases). The CDR3 extends over 14 amino acids. V lost 2 bases and J 3 bases, leaving 10 bases between the germline ends.

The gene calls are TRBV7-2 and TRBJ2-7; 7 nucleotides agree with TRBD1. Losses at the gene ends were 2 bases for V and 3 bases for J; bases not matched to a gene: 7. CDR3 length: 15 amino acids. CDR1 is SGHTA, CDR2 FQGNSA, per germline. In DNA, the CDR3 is TGTGCCAGCAGCTTAACGGGACAGATTTTCTACGAGCAGTACTTC. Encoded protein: CASSLTGQIFYEQYF. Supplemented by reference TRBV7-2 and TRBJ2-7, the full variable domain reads GAGVSQSPSNKVTEKGKDVELRCDPISGHTALYWYRQSLGQGLEFLIYFQGNSAPDKSGLPSDRFSAERTGGSVSTLTIQRTQQEDSAVYLCASSLTGQIFYEQYFGPGTRLTVT.

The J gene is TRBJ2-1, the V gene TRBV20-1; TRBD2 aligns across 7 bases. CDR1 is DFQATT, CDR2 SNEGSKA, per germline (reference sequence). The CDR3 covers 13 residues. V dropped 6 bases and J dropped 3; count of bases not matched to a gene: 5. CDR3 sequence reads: CSAIRDYYNEQFF. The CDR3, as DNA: TGCAGTGCCATCCGGGACTACTACAATGAGCAGTTCTTC.